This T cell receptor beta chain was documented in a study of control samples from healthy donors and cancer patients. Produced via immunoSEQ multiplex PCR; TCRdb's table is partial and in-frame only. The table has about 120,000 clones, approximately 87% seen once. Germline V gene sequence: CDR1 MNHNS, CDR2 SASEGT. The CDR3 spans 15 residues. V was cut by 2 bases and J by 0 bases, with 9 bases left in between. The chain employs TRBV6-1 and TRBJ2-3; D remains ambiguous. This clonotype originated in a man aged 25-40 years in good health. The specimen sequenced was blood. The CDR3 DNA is TGTGCCAGCAGTGAAATGGCACTTAGCACAGATACGCAGTATTTT. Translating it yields CASSEMALSTDTQYF.